This T cell receptor beta chain was sequenced for a study of shared clonotypes between healthy human individuals. The material for each subset, its genomic DNA, was split evenly across several immunoSEQ plates. The method was immunoSEQ multiplex PCR; TCRdb's version includes in-frame clones alone and lacks a portion of them. The data contain about 520,000 clones, 81% of them singletons. As for this clone: Its antigen remains unidentified. It is likely a read error: a sequence one base away is far more abundant.

V was pared by 10 bases and J by 1 base, with 14 bases between. The CDR3 has 14 amino acids. Germline assignment: CDR1 MNHNY and CDR2 SVGAGI (reference sequence). Study-level results: It was anticipated that sequencing depth would influence how many clonotypes donors shared.

The TCR sequence derives from a woman aged 40 to 50 in good health. Some clones in this sample may be carry-over from other donors' samples. Sample: PBMCs. The chain is built from TRBV6-6 and TRBJ1-5, with no clear D. The CDR3 nucleotides read TGTGCCATCGTCGGCGCCTTGAGCAATCAGCCCCAGCATTTT. It codes for CAIVGALSNQPQHF.